These T cell receptor beta chains were read from a single sample in a study of blood T cell repertoires in COVID-19. The table came from immunoSEQ multiplex PCR; TCRdb's copy has only in-frame clones and leaves some out. Of approximately 260,000 clones listed, 89% are singletons. The sequenced sample was PBMCs or T cells enriched from blood (not recorded which). All receptors derive from a woman aged 55-70 years who had recovered from COVID-19. The CDR3 runs from the conserved cysteine through the conserved F or W. Each record gives: clone size, V gene, J gene, D gene, CDR3 DNA, CDR3 protein. A D gene is named only where the DNA matches it firmly. Some rows have no size entry. The others give once, few or many, or a class for an expanded clone.

>NA|TRBV28|TRBJ2-5|NA
NA
CASTSGAGVKETQYF
>NA|TRBV4-2|TRBJ2-5|TRBD1
TGTGCCAGCAGCCAAGATGCGGGGACAGGGGAGGGAAAGACCCAGTACTTC
CASSQDAGTGEGKTQYF
>NA|TRBV2|TRBJ2-7|NA
TGTGCCAGCAGTCAGGGGCGAAGCGAGCAGTACTTC
CASSQGRSEQYF
>NA|TRBV19|TRBJ2-1|NA
TGTGCCAGTAGTATTCAGGGCTTTGGAAATGAGCAGTTCTTC
CASSIQGFGNEQFF
>once|TRBV19|TRBJ1-1|NA
TGTGCCAGTAAGGCACAGGATATTACTGAAGCTTTCTTT
CASKAQDITEAFF
>NA|TRBV5-1|TRBJ2-3|NA
TGCGCCAGCAGCTTGAGCTCAGATACGCAGTATTTT
CASSLSSDTQYF
>NA|TRBV5-8|TRBJ2-3|NA
TGTGCCAGCAGCCCCCTCAGGGGAGCGGGAAGGGCAGATACGCAGTATTTT
CASSPLRGAGRADTQYF
>NA|TRBV28|TRBJ1-5|TRBD1
TGTGCCAGCAGTCCGGGACAGGGGGATCAGCCCCAGCATTTT
CASSPGQGDQPQHF
>NA|TRBV7-9|TRBJ1-4|NA
TGTGCCAGCGTCCGGGGAGGGGGTGAAAAACTGTTTTTT
CASVRGGGEKLFF
>few|TRBV7-9|TRBJ2-7|NA
TGTGCCAGCAGCGTCCGGGGGTTCGAGCAGTACTTC
CASSVRGFEQYF
>NA|TRBV10-2|TRBJ2-3|TRBD1
TGCGCCAGCGGGACAGGAAGAGATACGCAGTATTTT
CASGTGRDTQYF
>NA|TRBV11-3|TRBJ2-3|TRBD2
TGTGCCAGCAGCTTCGCTCTAGCGGGAGGGCCTGAGTATTTT
CASSFALAGGPEYF
>NA|TRBV28|TRBJ1-2|TRBD1
TGTGCCAGCAGTTTTGGGACAGCCTTTCGTGGCTACACCTTC
CASSFGTAFRGYTF
>NA|TRBV11-2|TRBJ2-1|NA
TGTGCCAGCAGGCTCCCCGGACTTTACAATGAGCAGTTCTTC
CASRLPGLYNEQFF
>NA|TRBV6-5|TRBJ1-2|NA
TGTGCCAGCTGGAAGACGGACAAATATGGCTACACCTTC
CASWKTDKYGYTF
>NA|TRBV10-3|TRBJ1-3|TRBD1
TGTGCCATCAGTGGAACAGGGGGCTCTGGAAACACCATATATTTT
CAISGTGGSGNTIYF
>NA|TRBV2|TRBJ2-3|TRBD2
TGTGCCAGCAGCGGTACTAGCGGGAGTAGATTGGATACGCAGTATTTT
CASSGTSGSRLDTQYF
>NA|TRBV2|TRBJ1-4|NA
TGTGCCAGCAGTAAAGAGGCAGCGATCAATGAAAAACTGTTTTTT
CASSKEAAINEKLFF
>NA|TRBV7-8|TRBJ1-6|TRBD1
TGTGCCAGCAGCTCGGGAGCAGGGGGATATTCACCCCTCCACTTT
CASSSGAGGYSPLHF
>NA|TRBV4-1|TRBJ1-5|TRBD1
TGCGCCAGCAGCCGCTGGGACAGTAGCAATCAGCCCCAGCATTTT
CASSRWDSSNQPQHF
>NA|TRBV5-5|TRBJ2-7|NA
TGTGCCAGCAGCTTGACAGCATCCTCCTACGAGCAGTACTTC
CASSLTASSYEQYF
>NA|TRBV6-5|TRBJ1-2|TRBD1
TGTGCCAGCTCACAGGGGGAGAACTATGGCTACACCTTC
CASSQGENYGYTF
>once|TRBV19|TRBJ2-1|TRBD2
TGTGCCAGTAGGAAAGGGGTAGGACTAGCCTACAATGAGCAGTTCTTC
CASRKGVGLAYNEQFF
>NA|TRBV27|TRBJ1-6|NA
TGTGCCAGCAGTCTTTATCGGACACTGAATTCACCCCTCCACTTT
CASSLYRTLNSPLHF
>NA|TRBV5-1|TRBJ2-3|TRBD2
TGCGCCAGCAGCTTAGGGACTAGCGGGGGACTCACAGATACGCAGTATTTT
CASSLGTSGGLTDTQYF
>NA|TRBV2|TRBJ2-3|TRBD2
TGTGCCAGCAGGCAGCGGGGAGGCACAGATACGCAGTATTTT
CASRQRGGTDTQYF
>few|TRBV28|TRBJ1-2|NA
TGTGCCAGCAGTTTGGGCAGCAACTATGGCTACACCTTC
CASSLGSNYGYTF
>few|TRBV6-5|TRBJ2-7|NA
TGTGCCATCCGGGACTCTAGCTCCTACGAGCAGTACTTC
CAIRDSSSYEQYF
>NA|TRBV9|TRBJ2-4|NA
TGTGCCAGCAGCGTAGGAGTGGGACTAGCCAAAAACATTCAGTACTTC
CASSVGVGLAKNIQYF
>NA|TRBV5-4|TRBJ1-6|NA
TGTGCCAGCAGCTTAGAACCCGGGACAAATAATTCACCCCTCCACTTT
CASSLEPGTNNSPLHF
>NA|TRBV7-8|TRBJ2-3|TRBD2
TGTGCCAGCAGATTTAGCGGGCTGGGCACAGATACGCAGTATTTT
CASRFSGLGTDTQYF
>NA|TRBV7-6|TRBJ1-2|NA
TGTGCCAGCAGCTCCCCCGGGGAAGGGTTAGGCTACACCTTC
CASSSPGEGLGYTF
>NA|TRBV5-1|TRBJ1-6|NA
TGCGCCAGCAGCCCCGGGGATAAGGTTTCACCCCTCCACTTT
CASSPGDKVSPLHF
>NA|TRBV5-4|TRBJ1-6|NA
TGTGCCAGCAGCCCCGGACTTCTGGAGGGGAAAATTTCACCCCTCCACTTT
CASSPGLLEGKISPLHF
>NA|TRBV7-6|TRBJ2-1|TRBD2
TGTGCCAGCAGCCAACTAGCGGGGGGCTACAATGAGCAGTTCTTC
CASSQLAGGYNEQFF
>NA|TRBV19|TRBJ2-1|TRBD2
TGTGCCAGTAGTTTCCGAGCGGGAGGGGACTACAATGAGCAGTTCTTC
CASSFRAGGDYNEQFF
>NA|TRBV3-1/TRBV3-2|TRBJ2-7|NA
TGTGCCAGCAGCCCTGGCGGGTTCGCCTACGAGCAGTACTTC
CASSPGGFAYEQYF
>NA|TRBV5-4|TRBJ1-5|TRBD1
TGTGCCAGCAGCTCGAACAGGGGGCGAATCGAGCATTTT
CASSSNRGRIEHF
>NA|TRBV19|TRBJ1-1|NA
TGTGCCAGTAGTGGCAGGATGAACACTGAAGCTTTCTTT
CASSGRMNTEAFF
>NA|TRBV7-8|TRBJ2-7|NA
TGTGCCAGCAGCAGCTCACAGGGATGGTACGTCCACGAGCAGTACTTC
CASSSSQGWYVHEQYF
>NA|TRBV5-1|TRBJ2-2|NA
TGCGCCAGCAGCACACGGACACTACCCACCGGGGAGCTGTTTTTT
CASSTRTLPTGELFF
>NA|TRBV30|TRBJ1-1|TRBD1
TGTGCCGGATCGACAGGGTTATTTCTGGACACTGAAGCTTTCTTT
CAGSTGLFLDTEAFF
>once|TRBV5-1|TRBJ2-7|NA
TGCGCCAGCAGCAAAGGGACAAGCGGGGCCTACGAGCAGTACTTC
CASSKGTSGAYEQYF
>NA|TRBV3-1/TRBV3-2|TRBJ2-5|TRBD2
TGTGCCAGCAGCCAAGTGCGGGGGGGCAGGGAGACCCAGTACTTC
CASSQVRGGRETQYF
>NA|TRBV28|TRBJ1-1|NA
TGTGCCAGCAGTTTATGGGGATCAGGGAACGGTGAAGCTTTCTTT
CASSLWGSGNGEAFF
>NA|TRBV28|TRBJ2-3|TRBD2
TGTGCCAGCGGACTAGCGGGAGCCTTCAGGGGCACAGATACGCAGTATTTT
CASGLAGAFRGTDTQYF
>NA|TRBV29-1|TRBJ1-1|NA
TGCAGCGTTGAAGCAGGGCAGAACACTGAAGCTTTCTTT
CSVEAGQNTEAFF
>NA|TRBV6-5|TRBJ1-2|TRBD1
TGTGCCAGCAGTTACGGGACAGGGAGGGACTATGGCTACACCTTC
CASSYGTGRDYGYTF
>NA|TRBV20-1|TRBJ2-7|TRBD2
TGCAGTGCTAGTGTCGCTAGCGGGAGCGGTGAGCAGTACTTC
CSASVASGSGEQYF
>NA|TRBV7-9|TRBJ1-2|NA
TGTGCCAGCAGCCCCCCATACTATGGCTACACCTTC
CASSPPYYGYTF
>NA|TRBV5-1|TRBJ1-2|NA
TGCGCCAGCAGCTTGGCGGAGGACTATGGCTACACCTTC
CASSLAEDYGYTF